Below, one T cell receptor (beta chain) is given with its context. The antigen remains undetermined. The sample is drawn from a study of cytomegalovirus exposure and HLA in healthy donors. Study-level points and caveats: CMV serostatus was the only recorded immune exposure for donors.

Both 60 Vbeta primers and 13 Jbeta primers went into the PCR. Profiling relied on immunoSEQ multiplex PCR, and the TCRdb table lists in-frame clones only, not all of them. The sample comprises 150,000 to 180,000 clones, over 65% of which are singletons, and 2% to 2.5% rests with the top ten. Germline V gene sequence: CDR1 SGHTA, CDR2 FQGNSA. The V and J ends lost 5 bases and 0 bases respectively, with 17 bases between them. The CDR3 consists of 17 residues. Sequenced: PBMCs. The genes are TRBV7-2 and TRBJ1-3, with D unclear. The clonotype was recovered from a man aged 30-40 years in good health and CMV-seronegative. The CDR3 spells CASSPLTGYLSGNTIYF. CDR3 nucleotides: TGTGCCAGCAGCCCCTTAACGGGATACCTCTCTGGAAACACCATATATTTT.